This is a list of T cell receptor beta chains from one sample in a study of cytomegalovirus exposure and HLA in healthy donors. The data were produced by immunoSEQ multiplex PCR, yet TCRdb's version contains in-frame clones alone and is incomplete. The sample yields just over 80,000 clones, about 78% seen once. Material for sequencing was PBMCs. The receptors originated from a young man in good health and CMV-seropositive. Both conserved end residues are part of each CDR3. D genes are given only for firm matches. Rows may omit the clone size; those that give it use once, few, many or a size class.

CDR3 protein,CDR3 DNA,clone size,J gene,D gene,V gene
CASSERRAGGINEQFF,TGTGCCAGCAGTGAGCGAAGGGCGGGAGGGATCAATGAGCAGTTCTTC,few,TRBJ2-1,TRBD2,TRBV25-1
CAAAGPTNTEAFF,TGTGCCGCGGCGGGACCGACGAACACTGAAGCTTTCTTT,.,TRBJ1-1,.,TRBV6-5
CASRQFGTGPLEQYF,TGTGCCAGCAGACAATTTGGGACAGGGCCCCTCGAGCAGTACTTC,.,TRBJ2-7,TRBD1,TRBV6-5
CASSLLGLAGAETQYF,TGTGCTAGCAGCCTACTGGGACTAGCGGGAGCAGAGACCCAGTACTTC,.,TRBJ2-5,TRBD2,TRBV7-7
CASSTGGNIQYF,TGTGCCAGTAGTACAGGGGGCAACATTCAGTACTTC,.,TRBJ2-4,TRBD1,TRBV19
CASSGGLAGVREQYF,TGCGCCAGCAGCGGCGGACTAGCGGGAGTGCGCGAGCAGTACTTC,.,TRBJ2-7,TRBD2,TRBV4-1
CASRTGTGGGYTF,TGTGCCAGCAGAACCGGGACAGGGGGTGGCTACACCTTC,once,TRBJ1-2,TRBD1,TRBV6-6
CSVESEHRTDTQYF,TGCAGCGTTGAATCAGAACACCGCACAGATACGCAGTATTTT,.,TRBJ2-3,.,TRBV29-1
CASSESRGRETQYF,TGTGCCAGCAGTGAAAGTCGGGGAAGAGAGACCCAGTACTTC,.,TRBJ2-5,.,TRBV6-1
CASHTRTSGSGEQYF,TGTGCCAGCCATACTAGGACTAGCGGATCAGGGGAGCAGTACTTC,.,TRBJ2-7,TRBD2,TRBV6-1
CASSSGKIEQYF,TGTGCCAGTAGTAGCGGCAAGATAGAGCAGTACTTC,.,TRBJ2-7,.,TRBV19
CASSESGTGLAKNIQYF,TGTGCCAGCAGCGAATCCGGGACAGGACTAGCCAAAAACATTCAGTACTTC,.,TRBJ2-4,TRBD1,TRBV5-5
CAISGGRNTEAFF,TGTGCCATCAGTGGTGGCAGGAACACTGAAGCTTTCTTT,.,TRBJ1-1,.,TRBV10-3
CASSATGNVQPQHF,TGTGCCAGCAGTGCTACAGGGAACGTTCAGCCCCAGCATTTT,.,TRBJ1-5,.,TRBV6-1
CASSDKGGVHTEAFF,TGTGCCAGCAGTGATAAAGGGGGGGTGCACACTGAAGCTTTCTTT,.,TRBJ1-1,.,TRBV25-1
CASTDRGMSLSTEAFF,TGCGCCAGCACGGACAGGGGTATGAGTCTAAGCACTGAAGCTTTCTTT,.,TRBJ1-1,TRBD1,TRBV4-1
CATSLNPTYEQYF,TGTGCCACCAGCCTCAACCCTACCTACGAGCAGTACTTC,.,TRBJ2-7,.,TRBV15
CASTPGRGLNEQFF,TGTGCCAGCACCCCAGGGCGGGGATTAAATGAGCAGTTCTTC,.,TRBJ2-1,.,TRBV6-5
CASSLFSGVDEQYF,TGTGCCAGCAGCCTTTTTAGCGGAGTCGACGAGCAGTACTTC,.,TRBJ2-7,.,TRBV6-5
CASSHRGQYTGELFF,TGCGCCAGCAGCCACCGGGGACAGTACACCGGGGAGCTGTTTTTT,.,TRBJ2-2,TRBD1,TRBV4-1
CASSELLAGGGDEQFF,TGTGCCAGCAGTGAGCTGCTAGCGGGAGGAGGGGATGAGCAGTTCTTC,few,TRBJ2-1,TRBD2,TRBV28
CAISVRGTSYNEQFF,TGTGCCATCAGTGTCAGAGGAACGTCCTACAATGAGCAGTTCTTC,.,TRBJ2-1,.,TRBV10-3
CASSLTSVSEQFF,TGTGCCAGCTCCCTGACTAGCGTCAGTGAGCAGTTCTTC,.,TRBJ2-1,TRBD2,TRBV9
CASSPLAGVEQFF,TGTGCCAGCAGCCCGCTCGCCGGGGTTGAGCAGTTCTTC,.,TRBJ2-1,.,TRBV9
CASSQDYTREQYF,TGTGCCAGCAGCCAAGATTATACTAGGGAGCAGTACTTC,.,TRBJ2-7,.,TRBV4-2
CASSLEEETQYF,TGCGCCAGCAGCTTAGAGGAAGAGACCCAGTACTTC,.,TRBJ2-5,.,TRBV5-1
CAIRGQGVSGYTF,TGTGCCATCAGGGGACAGGGAGTAAGTGGCTACACCTTC,.,TRBJ1-2,TRBD1,TRBV10-3
CASSFGGIYEQYF,TGTGCCAGCAGTTTTGGCGGGATCTACGAGCAGTACTTC,.,TRBJ2-7,.,TRBV27
CASSYGVPGEVDIQYF,TGTGCCAGCAGTTACGGGGTACCGGGGGAAGTGGACATTCAGTACTTC,.,TRBJ2-4,.,TRBV6-5
CASSVVQSTPSTDTQYF,TGTGCCAGCAGCGTAGTTCAGTCCACCCCTAGCACAGATACGCAGTATTTT,.,TRBJ2-3,.,TRBV9
CASSERGGEWNTEAFF,TGTGCCAGCAGCGAGAGAGGGGGCGAATGGAACACTGAAGCTTTCTTT,.,TRBJ1-1,TRBD1,TRBV2
CAWSHREAGGYEQYF,TGTGCCTGGAGCCACAGGGAAGCGGGAGGGTACGAGCAGTACTTC,.,TRBJ2-7,TRBD2,TRBV30
CAISGRGLAGAGYEQYF,TGTGCCATCAGTGGCCGCGGACTAGCGGGAGCCGGGTACGAGCAGTACTTC,.,TRBJ2-7,TRBD2,TRBV10-3
CASSPRLGLAKSTDTQYF,TGTGCCAGCAGCCCCCGCTTAGGACTAGCCAAGAGCACAGATACGCAGTATTTT,.,TRBJ2-3,TRBD2,TRBV14
CASTILSQPQHF,TGTGCCAGCACCATTCTGAGTCAGCCCCAGCATTTT,.,TRBJ1-5,.,TRBV28
CASSVESPLGGQFF,TGTGCCAGCAGCGTAGAATCCCCCCTGGGAGGGCAGTTCTTC,.,TRBJ2-1,.,TRBV9
CASSQGTRNEQFF,TGCGCCAGCAGCCAAGGGACTCGTAATGAGCAGTTCTTC,few,TRBJ2-1,.,TRBV4-1
CASSEASGYTF,TGCGCCAGCAGCGAGGCGTCCGGCTACACCTTC,.,TRBJ1-2,.,TRBV5-1
CASSKRLANTGELFF,TGTGCCAGCAGCAAACGACTCGCGAACACCGGGGAGCTGTTTTTT,.,TRBJ2-2,.,TRBV11-2
CASSLSQSYGGETQYF,TGTGCCAGCAGCCTCTCCCAGTCCTACGGGGGGGAGACCCAGTACTTC,.,TRBJ2-5,TRBD2,TRBV7-9
CASSQDRADTIYF,TGCGCCAGCAGCCAAGACAGGGCGGACACCATATATTTT,few,TRBJ1-3,.,TRBV4-1